Listed here is a single T cell receptor (beta chain). Its antigen is still unknown. The sample originates from a study of cytotoxic CD8 clonotypes in ibrutinib-treated CLL. General study findings and limits: Clonality grew at ibrutinib response; at progression, it decreased back toward baseline. Public clonotypes were seen rarely and were contracted or stable on treatment. Clonality measured at baseline exceeded age-matched healthy donors, tracking circulating CD8+ T-cell counts.

Trimming took off 7 bases at V and 4 bases at J, with 13 bases between the two ends. CDR3 length equals 13 residues. The germline V gene encodes CDR1 SNHLY and CDR2 FYNNEI. Repertoires were generated with immunoSEQ multiplex PCR, while TCRdb's copy carries only in-frame clones and drops some. Of just over 200,000 clones in the sample, 75% to 80% were seen once. The rearrangement uses TRBV2 and TRBJ1-2; tentatively, D is TRBD1 (5 bases). The TCR sequence derives from a human donor with chronic lymphocytic leukemia. Here the sequenced sample was PBMCs, taken after 12 months of ibrutinib treatment. The CDR3 DNA reads TGTGCCAGCAAATCAGGGAGCGGCTATGGCTACACCTTC. This sequence encodes CASKSGSGYGYTF. The full variable domain, with the rest looked up from reference TRBV2 and TRBJ1-2, is EPEVTQTPSHQVTQMGQEVILRCVPISNHLYFYWYRQILGQKVEFLVSFYNNEISEKSEIFDDQFSVERPDGSNFTLKIRSTKLEDSAMYFCASKSGSGYGYTFGSGTRLTVV.